The rows below give T cell receptor beta chains drawn from one sample of a study of blood T cell repertoires in COVID-19. Clones were sequenced by immunoSEQ multiplex PCR, and TCRdb holds only the in-frame ones, with some missing. The data show 350,000 or so clones, about 92% seen once. The specimen sequenced was PBMCs or T cells enriched from blood (not recorded which). These receptors were obtained from a woman in her 30s who had recovered from COVID-19. CDR3s include the opening cysteine and the closing phenylalanine or tryptophan. D genes are given only for firm matches. Only some rows state a clone size, as once, few, many or a class for expanded clones.

size: once
V: TRBV7-2
D: TRBD1
J: TRBJ1-5
DNA: TGTGCCAGCAGCTGGACAGGGGATAGCAATCAGCCCCAGCATTTT
CDR3: CASSWTGDSNQPQHF

size: NA
V: TRBV7-2
D: TRBD2
J: TRBJ2-7
DNA: TGTGCCAGCAGCTTTATAACCGGAGCGGGGGCCTACGAGCAGTACTTC
CDR3: CASSFITGAGAYEQYF

size: NA
V: TRBV12-3/TRBV12-4
D: NA
J: TRBJ1-2
DNA: TGTGCCAGCAGTCCTAGCCTCTATGGCTACACCTTC
CDR3: CASSPSLYGYTF

size: NA
V: TRBV6-5
D: NA
J: TRBJ1-2
DNA: TGTGCCAGCAGGACAGCTGGTGGTGGCTACACCTTC
CDR3: CASRTAGGGYTF

size: NA
V: TRBV20-1
D: TRBD2
J: TRBJ2-1
DNA: TGCAGTGCTAGTGGTACACCTAGCGGGGGGAATGAGCAGTTCTTC
CDR3: CSASGTPSGGNEQFF

size: once
V: TRBV7-9
D: NA
J: TRBJ1-6
DNA: TGTGCCAGCAGCCCCAAGGACAGTTCACCCCTCCACTTT
CDR3: CASSPKDSSPLHF

size: NA
V: TRBV20-1
D: NA
J: TRBJ2-1
DNA: TGCAGTGCTAGAGGGCGGAGCGAGATCTTC
CDR3: CSARGRSEIF

size: NA
V: TRBV28
D: NA
J: TRBJ1-2
DNA: TGTGCCAGCAGTTTAGGGGCGCGAGTCTATGGCTACACCTTC
CDR3: CASSLGARVYGYTF

size: NA
V: TRBV7-2
D: NA
J: TRBJ2-7
DNA: TGTGCCAGCGCGCGGTTCTCCTACGAGCAGTACTTC
CDR3: CASARFSYEQYF

size: NA
V: TRBV7-2
D: NA
J: TRBJ2-1
DNA: TGTGCCAGCAGCCTCCTCTTCTTGGACAGTGAGCAGTTCTTC
CDR3: CASSLLFLDSEQFF

size: NA
V: TRBV11-2
D: NA
J: TRBJ1-5
DNA: TGTGCCAGCAGCCCGCGCCCCGGGGGCGGGGGACCCCAGCATTTT
CDR3: CASSPRPGGGGPQHF